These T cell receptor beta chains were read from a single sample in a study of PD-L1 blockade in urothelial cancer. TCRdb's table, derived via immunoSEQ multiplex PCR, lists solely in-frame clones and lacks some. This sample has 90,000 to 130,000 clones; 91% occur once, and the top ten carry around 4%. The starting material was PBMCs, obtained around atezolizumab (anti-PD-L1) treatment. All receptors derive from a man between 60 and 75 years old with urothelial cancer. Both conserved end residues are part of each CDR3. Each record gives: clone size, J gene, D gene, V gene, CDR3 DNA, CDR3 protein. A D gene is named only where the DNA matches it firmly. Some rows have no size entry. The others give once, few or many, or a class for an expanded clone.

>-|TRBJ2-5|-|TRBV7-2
TGTGCCAGCAGCCGGGACTCCACCGGGGAGACCCAGTACTTC
CASSRDSTGETQYF
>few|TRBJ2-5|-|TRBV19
TGTGCCAGTAGCTCCTATTCGGACGGAGGGACCCAGTACTTC
CASSSYSDGGTQYF
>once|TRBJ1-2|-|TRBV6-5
TGTGCCAGCAGTTATCCCCAGGGAGGTGGCTACACCTTC
CASSYPQGGGYTF
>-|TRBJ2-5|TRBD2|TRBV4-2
TGTGCCAGCAGCCAACCTAGCGGTGATGGGGCCCAGTACTTC
CASSQPSGDGAQYF
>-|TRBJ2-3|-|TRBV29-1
TGCAGCGTTGATCCCCCGACTAGTGGGAGCCACACAGATACGCAGTATTTT
CSVDPPTSGSHTDTQYF
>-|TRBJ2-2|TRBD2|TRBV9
TGTGCCAGCAGCGTTAGCGGGGGGACCCCCGGGGAGCTGTTTTTT
CASSVSGGTPGELFF
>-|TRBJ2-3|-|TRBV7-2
TGTGCCAGCAGCTTAAATACGGGTCTCACAGATACGCAGTATTTT
CASSLNTGLTDTQYF
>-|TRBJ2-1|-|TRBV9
TGTGCCAGCAGCGCGGACATTAAGGCCCGGGTAGGGAATGAGCAGTTCTTC
CASSADIKARVGNEQFF
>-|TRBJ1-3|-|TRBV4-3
TGCGCCAGCAGCCAACAGTGGGCAAGGTCTCGAAACACCATATATTTT
CASSQQWARSRNTIYF
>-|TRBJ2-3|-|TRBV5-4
TGTGCCAGCAGCTTCGGGGAAATCACAGATACGCAGTATTTT
CASSFGEITDTQYF
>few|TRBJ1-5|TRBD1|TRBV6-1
TGTGCCAGCACTCTCGGGACAGGGAACCAGCCCCAGCATTTT
CASTLGTGNQPQHF
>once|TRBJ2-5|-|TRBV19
TGTGCCAGTAGTCCTCAGGGAGGAGAGACCCAGTACTTC
CASSPQGGETQYF
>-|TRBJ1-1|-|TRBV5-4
TGTGCCAGCAGCCCAGAGCAGGGAGGGCGGAACAACACTGAAGCTTTCTTT
CASSPEQGGRNNTEAFF
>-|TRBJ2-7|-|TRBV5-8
TGTGCCAGCAGCCCTCGGGCCTACGAGCAGTACTTC
CASSPRAYEQYF
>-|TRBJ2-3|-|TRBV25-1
TGTGCCAGCAGTGAATTTGGAGGGTCAGATACGCAGTATTTT
CASSEFGGSDTQYF
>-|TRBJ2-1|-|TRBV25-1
TGTGCCAGCAGGGACACTTCCTACAATGAGCAGTTCTTC
CASRDTSYNEQFF
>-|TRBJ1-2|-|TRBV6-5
TGTGCCAGCAGTTACTCCAGAGGGATGGTATACTATGGCTACACCTTC
CASSYSRGMVYYGYTF
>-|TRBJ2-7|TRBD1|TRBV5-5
TGTGCCAGCAGCTTATTCGGGACAGGGGTCTACGAGCAGTACTTC
CASSLFGTGVYEQYF